The 20 T cell receptor beta chains below all came from one sample that was sequenced in a study of OX40 agonist ivuxolimab in advanced cancers. Library creation used the immunoSEQ multiplex PCR assay. TCRdb's version of the immuneACCESS table is confined to in-frame rearrangements and falls short of the full clone set. An unresolved V gene accounts for under half of the shortfall where checked; the remainder is of unknown origin. Present in this sample are 95,000 or so clones, about 85% of which were seen just once. Clones ranked in the top ten supply 3.8% of the sample. This specimen consisted of CD4+ or CD8+ T cells sorted from blood, obtained in a trial of the OX40 agonist ivuxolimab. Receptors originate from an adult with an advanced solid tumor such as melanoma, head and neck, liver or kidney cancer.

The chain has TRBV19 and TRBJ1-5; D is ambiguous. Germline CDR1 and CDR2: LNHDA and SQIVND (reference sequence). The V and J ends lost 11 bases and 1 base respectively, with 9 bases between them. The length of the CDR3 is 12 residues. The CDR3 DNA reads as TGTGCCGTTGGGCCGAGCAATCAGCCCCAGCATTTT. Translating gives CAVGPSNQPQHF.

This clone occurred once. The chain employs TRBV7-9 and TRBJ2-1; 8 nucleotides agree with TRBD2. CDR1 and CDR2 from the germline V gene are SEHNR and FQNEAQ (reference sequence). This CDR3 has 15 residues. V lost 1 base and J lost 7; bases outside the gene matches: 6. Written as DNA, the CDR3 is TGTGCCAGCAGCTTAGGCAGCGGGAGTGCAAATGAGCAGTTCTTC. Amino acid sequence: CASSLGSGSANEQFF.

This chain uses TRBV10-3 with TRBJ2-7; no definite D call. CDR3 length equals 12 residues. Germline V gives CDR1 ENHRY, CDR2 SYGVKD. Trimming removed 5 bases at V and 3 bases at J, with 8 bases between. DNA of the CDR3: TGTGCCATCAGTCAGGATCTCTACGAGCAGTACTTC. Translating gives CAISQDLYEQYF.

This clone turned up a few times. The chain uses TRBV6-1 and TRBJ2-1; D gene uncertain. This CDR3 region has 12 residues. Trimming removed 4 bases at V and 13 bases at J, with 14 bases between. The germline CDR1 and CDR2 sequences are MNHNS and SASEGT. CDR3 sequence: CASSGVLRYQFF. CDR3 coding DNA: TGTGCCAGCAGTGGTGTTTTACGTTATCAGTTCTTC.

The rearrangement joins TRBV4-1 to TRBJ2-2, with D perhaps given as TRBD1 or TRBD2 (5 bases each). Trimming pared 0 bases from V and 7 bases from J, leaving 9 bases between. Germline V gene data show CDR1 as MGHRA and CDR2 as YSYEKL. This CDR3 comprises 14 residues. CDR3 nucleotide sequence: TGCGCCAGCAGCCAAGAGAGGGGATTCGGGGAGCTGTTTTTT. Translating gives CASSQERGFGELFF.

This chain links TRBV7-9 with TRBJ2-1; 16 bases are a match to TRBD2. The junction had 5 bases not matched to a gene; V was cut back by 6 bases and J by 0 bases. There are 18 residues in the CDR3. Germline V gene lookup returns CDR1 SEHNR and CDR2 FQNEAQ (reference sequence). The CDR3 loop is CASRSGLAGGSSYNEQFF. The CDR3 coding sequence is TGTGCCAGCAGGTCGGGACTAGCGGGAGGGAGCTCCTACAATGAGCAGTTCTTC.

This chain's CDR3 is CASSLQGGTGEKLFF. The CDR3 region has the DNA TGTGCCAGCAGCTTACAGGGGGGCACGGGTGAAAAACTGTTTTTT. The rearrangement links TRBV7-9 to TRBJ1-4, with TRBD1 matching over 7 bases. CDR3 length: 15 residues. The germline gives CDR1 SEHNR, CDR2 FQNEAQ (reference sequence). V lost 2 bases to trimming and J lost 7 bases; unmatched junction nucleotides: 7. Full variable domain (rest looked up from reference TRBV7-9 and TRBJ1-4): DTGVSQNPRHKITKRGQNVTFRCDPISEHNRLYWYRQTLGQGPEFLTYFQNEAQLEKSRLLSDRFSAERPKGSFSTLEIQRTEQGDSAMYLCASSLQGGTGEKLFFGSGTQLSVL.

The chain links TRBV28 to TRBJ2-3; D remains ambiguous. CDR1 and CDR2 from the germline V gene are MDHEN and SYDVKM. V gave up 1 base and J gave up 6 bases, with 8 bases separating them. There are 13 residues in the CDR3. The CDR3 bases are TGTGCCAGCAGTTTATCCCTAGAGGATACGCAGTATTTT. Translation gives CASSLSLEDTQYF.

V is TRBV2 and J is TRBJ2-5, with 7 nucleotides matching TRBD2. CDR1 is SNHLY and CDR2 is FYNNEI in the germline V gene. CDR3 length equals 14 residues. After removal of 8 bases from V and 3 bases from J, the junction contained 9 bases not matched to a gene. CDR3 residues: CASLPGGSKETQYF. CDR3 coding DNA: TGTGCCAGCCTGCCGGGAGGAAGCAAAGAGACCCAGTACTTC.

V and J are TRBV5-4 and TRBJ2-2; 12 bases match TRBD1. With 4 bases clipped from V and 5 bases from J, the junction kept 6 bases outside the gene matches. This CDR3 spans 16 amino acids. Germline assignment: CDR1 SGHNT and CDR2 YYREEE (reference sequence). The CDR3 region has the DNA TGTGCCAGCAGCCCGGGACAGGGGGCGGGTACCGGGGAGCTGTTTTTT. Its protein product is CASSPGQGAGTGELFF.

The CDR3 loop is CASSNQLTDTQYF. In DNA, the CDR3 is TGTGCCAGCAGCAATCAGCTCACAGATACGCAGTATTTT. V and J are TRBV7-9 and TRBJ2-3; the D is unclear. CDR1 and CDR2 from the germline V gene are SEHNR and FQNEAQ (reference sequence). There are 13 residues in the CDR3. The V end was cut by 5 bases, the J end by 2 bases, with 8 bases between.

The chain employs TRBV4-3 and TRBJ2-3; D ambiguous. Deletions cut 1 base from V and 8 bases from J, with 7 bases between. The CDR3 spans 12 residues. The V gene's germline CDR1 is LGHNA and CDR2 YSLEER. In DNA form, the CDR3 reads TGCGCCAGCAGCCAAGGAAAGGGTACGCAGTATTTT. This sequence encodes CASSQGKGTQYF.

The chain employs TRBV10-3 and TRBJ1-2, with 8 bases that match TRBD1. From germline, CDR1 is ENHRY and CDR2 SYGVKD. This CDR3 region has 14 residues. J was trimmed by 0 bases and V by 10 bases; bases with no gene match: 7. The CDR3 reads CATWTGLANYGYTF. For the CDR3, the DNA is TGTGCCACATGGACAGGGTTAGCTAACTATGGCTACACCTTC.

V and J are TRBV14 and TRBJ2-3, with 7 nucleotides matching TRBD2. The V and J ends lost 0 bases and 2 bases, in that order; junction bases with no gene match: 11. Germline CDR1 and CDR2: SGHDN and FVKESK. This CDR3 is built from 18 residues. CDR3 sequence reads: CASSQDPLADTFTDTQYF. The CDR3 bases are TGTGCCAGCAGCCAAGACCCTCTAGCGGATACCTTCACAGATACGCAGTATTTT.

V and J are TRBV5-6 and TRBJ1-5, with unresolved D. V gave up 2 bases and J gave up 4 bases, with 7 bases separating them. Germline lookup yields CDR1 SGHDT and CDR2 YYEEEE. CDR3 length equals 13 residues. CDR3 sequence (DNA): TGTGCCAGCAGCTTCGTCGGAAATCAGCCCCAGCATTTT. It codes for CASSFVGNQPQHF.

The chain couples TRBV5-1 to TRBJ1-2; D may be TRBD1 (5 bases). The germline V gene encodes CDR1 SGHRS and CDR2 YFSETQ. The CDR3 extends over 13 amino acids. V lost 0 bases, J lost 8 bases, and 11 bases lay in between. The CDR3 here is CASSLGGAAGYTF. The CDR3 region has the DNA TGCGCCAGCAGCTTGGGAGGGGCCGCCGGCTACACCTTC.

V and J are TRBV6-6 and TRBJ2-2; unclear D gene. This CDR3 has 14 amino acids. V lost 0 bases and J lost 6, with 8 bases in between. Germline V gene sequence: CDR1 MNHNY, CDR2 SVGAGI (reference sequence). As DNA, the CDR3 is TGTGCCAGCAGTTACTCGATATACGCCGGGGAGCTGTTTTTT. Amino acid sequence: CASSYSIYAGELFF.

V gene TRBV7-9 combines with J gene TRBJ2-2; D is uncertain. Germline loops: CDR1 SEHNR, CDR2 FQNEAQ (reference sequence). The CDR3 has 13 residues. V gave up 3 bases and J gave up 4 bases, with 6 bases separating them. CDR3 DNA: TGTGCCAGCAGCTTCACTCTCACCGGGGAGCTGTTTTTT. It specifies CASSFTLTGELFF.

V usage is TRBV4-1 and J usage is TRBJ2-1; 7 nucleotides agree with TRBD2. After removal of 8 bases from V and 0 bases from J, the junction contained 7 bases not matched to a gene. The length of the CDR3 is 15 residues. Germline CDR1 and CDR2: MGHRA and YSYEKL. DNA of the CDR3: TGCGCCAGCTCCCGGGACTATTTCTCCTACAATGAGCAGTTCTTC. Protein product: CASSRDYFSYNEQFF.

The chain has TRBV18 and TRBJ2-1; 11 bases line up with TRBD2. The length of the CDR3 is 20 residues. V gave up 5 bases and J gave up 8 bases; unmatched junction bases: 23. Germline lookup yields CDR1 KGHSH and CDR2 LQKENI. CDR3 DNA sequence: TGTGCCAGCTCATATAGGCTAGCGGGAGGCCTTACGGCTCCTACACATGAGCAGTTCTTC. Translating it yields CASSYRLAGGLTAPTHEQFF.